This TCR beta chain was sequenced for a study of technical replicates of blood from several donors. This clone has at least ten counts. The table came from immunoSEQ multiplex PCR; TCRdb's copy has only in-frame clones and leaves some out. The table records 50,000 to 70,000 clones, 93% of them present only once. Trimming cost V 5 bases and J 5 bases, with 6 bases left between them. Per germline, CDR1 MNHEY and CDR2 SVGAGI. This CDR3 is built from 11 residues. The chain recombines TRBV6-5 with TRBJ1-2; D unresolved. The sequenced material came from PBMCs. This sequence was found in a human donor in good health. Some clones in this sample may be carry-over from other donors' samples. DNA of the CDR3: TGTGCCAGCAGTCCCTTATATGGCTACACCTTC. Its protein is CASSPLYGYTF.